Here is one TCR beta chain with its context. The junction had 11 bases not matched to a gene; V was cut back by 0 bases and J by 12 bases. The CDR3 sequence is 15 residues long. Looked up from germline, CDR1 is SGHDT and CDR2 is YYEEEE. Authors' data handling: Quantification of nucleated cells was approximated via reference gene primer amplification. Method: immunoSEQ multiplex PCR; TCRdb's copy keeps in-frame clones and lacks some. That table furnishes V, J and clone size, whereas the DNA furnished D and trimming. The top ten hold 2% to 2.5% of the sample, which has 250,000 or so clones, roughly 82% seen once. The entry originates in a study of blood T cell repertoires in COVID-19. Study in general: Italy, Spain and the United States were the sources of the convalescent and acute COVID-19 samples.

All recovered Cohort 3 donors got two negative PCRs, got clearance, or saw symptom resolution. The material sequenced was PBMCs or T cells enriched from blood (not recorded which). The rearrangement uses TRBV5-6 and TRBJ2-7; 11 nucleotides match TRBD2. The receptor was isolated from a woman aged 45 to 65 who had recovered from COVID-19. The CDR3 is CASSLGLAGSGRGYF. The CDR3 DNA reads as TGTGCCAGCAGCTTGGGACTAGCGGGATCTGGTCGTGGGTACTTC. Combining the CDR3 with reference TRBV5-6 and TRBJ2-7 gives the whole variable domain DAGVTQSPTHLIKTRGQQVTLRCSPKSGHDTVSWYQQALGQGPQFIFQYYEEEERQRGNFPDRFSGHQFPNYSSELNVNALLLGDSALYLCASSLGLAGSGRGYFGPGTRLTVT.